These 27 T cell receptor beta chains were all obtained from the same sample, sequenced in a study of OX40 agonist ivuxolimab in advanced cancers. Data came from immunoSEQ multiplex PCR; TCRdb stores just in-frame clones and leaves some out. In the table there are around 60,000 clones, over 75% of which are singletons. The source material was CD4+ or CD8+ T cells sorted from blood, sampled in a trial of the OX40 agonist ivuxolimab. Receptor source: an adult with an advanced solid tumor such as melanoma, head and neck, liver or kidney cancer.

This chain uses TRBV7-9 with TRBJ2-1; the D is unclear. The CDR3 covers 14 residues. CDR1 and CDR2 (germline): SEHNR, FQNEAQ (reference sequence). Trimming removed 5 bases from V and 7 bases from J, with 15 bases in between. The DNA of the CDR3 is TGTGCCAGCAGCACCTCCTGGGATAGGAATGAGCAGTTCTTC. Its protein is CASSTSWDRNEQFF.

The chain has TRBV29-1 and TRBJ2-3; 12 nucleotides align to TRBD1. The J segment lost 1 base and the V segment lost 0 bases, leaving 2 bases of the junction unmatched. The CDR3 consists of 16 residues. Germline-derived CDR1 and CDR2 are SQVTM and ANQGSEA. CDR3 DNA sequence: TGCAGCGTTGAAGATGGGACAGGGGGCGGCACAGATACGCAGTATTTT. This sequence encodes CSVEDGTGGGTDTQYF.

This sequence joins TRBV19 and TRBJ2-1; the D is unclear. V was trimmed by 7 bases and J by 3 bases, leaving 10 bases between them. The CDR3 covers 13 residues. Germline loops: CDR1 LNHDA, CDR2 SQIVND (reference sequence). Here the CDR3 reads CASNPDGYNEQFF. The CDR3 DNA reads TGTGCCAGTAATCCGGACGGCTACAATGAGCAGTTCTTC.

This sequence joins TRBV5-5 and TRBJ1-1; perhaps TRBD1 as D (5 bases). The CDR3 covers 14 residues. The V and J ends lost 2 bases and 0 bases respectively, with 8 bases between them. Germline-derived CDR1 and CDR2 are SGHKS and YYEKEE (reference sequence). Here the CDR3 reads CASSLMGVNTEAFF. DNA of the CDR3: TGTGCCAGCAGCTTAATGGGGGTGAACACTGAAGCTTTCTTT.

The V and J genes are TRBV7-2 and TRBJ1-2, with D maybe TRBD1 (5 bases). This CDR3 is built from 12 residues. Per the germline V gene, CDR1 is SGHTA and CDR2 is FQGNSA. V was clipped by 3 bases and J by 4 bases, with 6 bases between them. This CDR3 is CASSFGGYGYTF. In DNA, the CDR3 is TGTGCCAGCAGCTTTGGGGGCTATGGCTACACCTTC.

This chain links TRBV18 with TRBJ2-4, with D possibly being TRBD2 (5 bases). Germline V CDR1 and CDR2: KGHSH, LQKENI. Trimming stripped 6 bases from V and 8 bases from J, with 17 bases between. This CDR3 spans 14 amino acids. The DNA of the CDR3 is TGTGCCAGCTCGCACACGTCGTCGAGGGACATTCAGTACTTC. Its translation: CASSHTSSRDIQYF.

The chain employs TRBV2 and TRBJ2-3; 7 bases agree with TRBD2. The germline CDR1 and CDR2 sequences are SNHLY and FYNNEI. Losses at the gene ends were 7 bases for V and 4 bases for J; bases not matched to a gene: 8. This CDR3 is 14 amino acids long. The CDR3 region has the DNA TGTGCCAGCACCTTGACTAGCCCCGCAGATACGCAGTATTTT. The encoded protein is CASTLTSPADTQYF.

The rearrangement joins TRBV18 to TRBJ1-4, with D unresolved. Germline-derived CDR1 and CDR2 are KGHSH and LQKENI. With 3 bases removed from V and 8 bases from J, the gap between germline ends came to 13 bases. The CDR3 is 14 amino acids. CDR3 in DNA: TGTGCCAGCTCACCGTTGAGGGTGGAAGAAAAACTGTTTTTT. Amino acid sequence: CASSPLRVEEKLFF.

The gene calls are TRBV11-3 and TRBJ2-7, with 14 bases matching TRBD2. Germline trimming cut 4 bases from V and 10 bases from J; bases unmatched to any gene: 6. Looked up from germline, CDR1 is SGHNT and CDR2 is YENEEA. CDR3 length: 14 amino acids. DNA for the CDR3: TGTGCCAGCAGCTCCGGGACTAGCGGGAGCAGTCAGTACTTC. This codes for CASSSGTSGSSQYF.

The J gene is TRBJ2-2, the V gene TRBV5-1, with D possibly matching TRBD2 (6 bases). CDR3 length: 17 amino acids. Germline CDR1 and CDR2: SGHRS and YFSETQ. V was cut by 4 bases and J by 0 bases, with 16 bases left in between. CDR3 bases: TGCGCCAGCAGCCGGACTAAAGGACTTACGAACACCGGGGAGCTGTTTTTT. Translation gives CASSRTKGLTNTGELFF.

This chain joins TRBV30 and TRBJ1-1; D is undetermined. V lost 2 bases and J lost 7, with 17 bases in between. This CDR3 spans 14 amino acids. Germline V gene sequence: CDR1 GTSNPN, CDR2 SVGIG (reference sequence). The CDR3 DNA follows: TGTGCCTGGAGTTCCCCCACGGGCGCTGGTGAAGCTTTCTTT. Translated, it gives CAWSSPTGAGEAFF.

The gene calls are TRBV4-1 and TRBJ2-2; 8 bases fit TRBD2. Germline V gene data show CDR1 as MGHRA and CDR2 as YSYEKL. Losses at the gene ends were 0 bases for V and 6 bases for J; bases not matched to a gene: 12. The CDR3 contains 18 residues. The CDR3 nucleotides are TGCGCCAGCAGCCAAGATTTGGGCAGCGGGAGTTTCGCCGGGGAGCTGTTTTTT. Translating gives CASSQDLGSGSFAGELFF.

This chain uses TRBV29-1 with TRBJ1-2; perhaps TRBD1 as D (5 bases). The V end lost 5 bases, the J end lost 8 bases, and 15 bases lay between the germline ends. CDR1 SQVTM and CDR2 ANQGSEA come from the germline V gene. The CDR3 contains 12 residues. CDR3 amino acids: CSVKPTARGYTF. The DNA for the CDR3 is TGCAGCGTTAAACCGACAGCCCGGGGCTACACCTTC.

This chain joins TRBV30 and TRBJ1-4, with D perhaps TRBD1 (5 bases). Germline loops: CDR1 GTSNPN, CDR2 SVGIG (reference sequence). The CDR3 runs 12 residues. The germline V and J ends were trimmed by 3 bases and 6 bases, with 8 bases remaining between them. In DNA, the CDR3 is TGTGCCTGGAGCCCGGGGGATGAAAAACTGTTTTTT. Translating gives CAWSPGDEKLFF. The whole variable domain, filled in from reference TRBV30 and TRBJ1-4, reads SQTIHQWPATLVQPVGSPLSLECTVEGTSNPNLYWYRQAAGRGLQLLFYSVGIGQISSEVPQNLSASRPQDRQFILSSKKLLLSDSGFYLCAWSPGDEKLFFGSGTQLSVL.

The gene calls are TRBV29-1 and TRBJ2-7; D is possibly TRBD1 (5 bases). Trimming removed 4 bases at V and 7 bases at J, with 14 bases between. The CDR3 length is 12 residues. Germline V gene lookup returns CDR1 SQVTM and CDR2 ANQGSEA. The DNA of the CDR3 is TGCAGCGTTGGTAAGGACACCCTTGAGCAGTACTTC. It translates to CSVGKDTLEQYF.

J is TRBJ2-7 and V is TRBV9; 9 bases are shared with TRBD1. The ends lost 3 bases at V and 5 bases at J; junction bases unmatched: 9. The CDR3 covers 15 residues. CDR1 is SGDLS and CDR2 is YYNGEE in the germline V gene. CDR3 in amino acids: CASSAGRDRAHEQYF. The CDR3 bases are TGTGCCAGCAGCGCTGGACGGGACAGGGCGCACGAGCAGTACTTC.

As to this clone: This CDR3 is also generated by other DNA sequences in the sample. The V call is TRBV7-9, the J call TRBJ2-1; D possibly matches TRBD1 or TRBD2 (6 bases each). The length of the CDR3 is 12 residues. Deletions cut 3 bases from V and 8 bases from J, with 8 bases between. CDR1 SEHNR and CDR2 FQNEAQ come from the germline V gene (reference sequence). The CDR3 nucleotides are TGTGCCAGCAGCTTGGGGGGCGATGAGCAGTTCTTC. It is translated as CASSLGGDEQFF. The variable domain in full, completed from reference TRBV7-9 and TRBJ2-1, reads DTGVSQNPRHKITKRGQNVTFRCDPISEHNRLYWYRQTLGQGPEFLTYFQNEAQLEKSRLLSDRFSAERPKGSFSTLEIQRTEQGDSAMYLCASSLGGDEQFFGPGTRLTVL.

The V call is TRBV19, the J call TRBJ2-7; no clear D gene. Trimming pared 3 bases from V and 3 bases from J, leaving 9 bases between. The germline V gene has CDR1 LNHDA and CDR2 SQIVND (reference sequence). The length of the CDR3 is 13 residues. This CDR3 reads CASSIAKGYEQYF. The CDR3 DNA sequence: TGTGCCAGTAGTATTGCCAAAGGCTACGAGCAGTACTTC. Based on the CDR3 plus reference TRBV19 and TRBJ2-7, the full variable domain is DGGITQSPKYLFRKEGQNVTLSCEQNLNHDAMYWYRQDPGQGLRLIYYSQIVNDFQKGDIAEGYSVSREKKESFPLTVTSAQKNPTAFYLCASSIAKGYEQYFGPGTRLTVT.

This chain connects TRBV19 to TRBJ1-5, with 9 bases identical to TRBD1. V was clipped by 2 bases and J by 4 bases; unmatched bases: 6. This CDR3 is built from 16 residues. Germline CDR1 reads LNHDA; CDR2 reads SQIVND (reference sequence). In DNA form, the CDR3 reads TGTGCCAGTAGTATAACTACAGGACAGGGGAATCAGCCCCAGCATTTT. Amino acid sequence: CASSITTGQGNQPQHF.

The chain has TRBV19 and TRBJ2-7; maybe TRBD1 (5 bases). The CDR3 sequence is 13 residues long. V lost 5 bases and J lost 3, with 11 bases in between. Per germline, CDR1 LNHDA and CDR2 SQIVND (reference sequence). CDR3 protein: CASSSLQGYEQYF. The CDR3, as DNA: TGTGCCAGTAGTTCCCTCCAGGGCTACGAGCAGTACTTC.

In its sample, this clone ranks as medium-sized. V usage is TRBV5-6 and J usage is TRBJ2-7, with TRBD1 matching 7 bases. The CDR3 totals 14 residues. Trimming cost V 4 bases and J 2 bases; bases outside gene matches: 6. The germline gives CDR1 SGHDT, CDR2 YYEEEE. This CDR3 reads CASSQRTGAYEQYF. The DNA for the CDR3 is TGTGCCAGCAGCCAACGGACAGGAGCCTACGAGCAGTACTTC.

The chain is built from TRBV9 and TRBJ2-4, with D hard to call. Germline CDR1 is SGDLS and CDR2 is YYNGEE. The CDR3 runs 15 residues. Trimming removed 4 bases at V and 1 base at J, with 12 bases between. CDR3 DNA sequence: TGTGCCAGCAGCCCCCATCATATGGCCAAAAACATTCAGTACTTC. Translating gives CASSPHHMAKNIQYF.

The chain carries TRBV19 and TRBJ1-2, with D unresolved. V was clipped by 5 bases and J by 5 bases, with 15 bases between them. Germline CDR1 and CDR2: LNHDA and SQIVND (reference sequence). There are 14 residues in the CDR3. The CDR3 DNA follows: TGTGCCAGTAGTCTAAGTGGTGGCGGGTATGGCTACACCTTC. It specifies CASSLSGGGYGYTF.

The rearrangement joins TRBV28 to TRBJ2-1; no definite D call. This CDR3 is 15 amino acids long. Germline values: CDR1 MDHEN, CDR2 SYDVKM. Trimming pared 2 bases from V and 0 bases from J, leaving 8 bases between. DNA for the CDR3: TGTGCCAGCAGTTTAACCGAGCCCTCCTACAATGAGCAGTTCTTC. This encodes CASSLTEPSYNEQFF.

The sample holds one count of this clone. The J gene is TRBJ1-1, the V gene TRBV5-1; TRBD1 matches 10 bases. Germline V CDR1 and CDR2: SGHRS, YFSETQ. V lost 4 bases and J lost 0; bases outside the gene matches: 9. The CDR3 length is 17 residues. The CDR3 spells CASSGPGTGVMNTEAFF. CDR3 nucleotide sequence: TGCGCCAGCAGCGGACCGGGGACAGGGGTTATGAACACTGAAGCTTTCTTT. The full variable domain, completed using reference TRBV5-1 and TRBJ1-1, is KAGVTQTPRYLIKTRGQQVTLSCSPISGHRSVSWYQQTPGQGLQFLFEYFSETQRNKGNFPGRFSGRQFSNSRSEMNVSTLELGDSALYLCASSGPGTGVMNTEAFFGQGTRLTVV.

The sample holds a few counts of this clone. The rearrangement joins TRBV7-8 to TRBJ2-1; D call uncertain. Trimming took 4 bases from V and 4 from J, leaving 8 bases between them. Germline assignment: CDR1 SGHVS and CDR2 FQNEAQ. The CDR3 has 13 amino acids. CDR3 coding DNA: TGTGCCAGCAGCTCCCCCCCGTACAATGAGCAGTTCTTC. Residues: CASSSPPYNEQFF.

This chain joins TRBV4-2 and TRBJ1-2; TRBD1 matches 7 bases. CDR3 size: 15 residues. J gave up 3 bases and V 4 bases, and 8 bases lay outside the gene matches. In germline, CDR1 is LGHNA, CDR2 YNFKEQ. Written as DNA, the CDR3 is TGTGCCAGCAGCCCCTCGTTGACAGGGTACTATGGCTACACCTTC. Residues: CASSPSLTGYYGYTF.